This TCR beta chain was sequenced during a study of blood T cell repertoires in COVID-19. Study-level background: Sources were T cells, B-cell-depleted T cells, or PBMCs; the material itself was cDNA or gDNA.

Trimming removed 4 bases from V and 8 bases from J; junction bases left unmatched: 10. This CDR3 spans 15 amino acids. The germline V gene encodes CDR1 PRHDT and CDR2 FYEKMQ (reference sequence). Generated by immunoSEQ multiplex PCR, the TCRdb table keeps only in-frame clones and is missing some. The table lists 60,000 to 80,000 clones, roughly 80% of them singletons, with more than 7% in the top ten. The clonotype comes from a man aged 45-65 years with active COVID-19. Input material: peripheral blood. V gene TRBV13 combines with J gene TRBJ2-1; TRBD2 matches at 8 bases. CDR3 sequence (DNA): TGTGCCAGCAGCTACGGGCGGGGGGTCGGTTATGAGCAGTTCTTC. This translates into CASSYGRGVGYEQFF.